The T cell receptor beta chain described here comes from a study of cytomegalovirus exposure and HLA in healthy donors. Unmatched junction bases numbered 2, after V lost 8 bases and J lost 5 bases. CDR1 is SQVTM and CDR2 is ANQGSEA in the germline V gene. The CDR3 sequence is 12 residues long. PCR used 60 Vbeta primers and 13 Jbeta primers. The data were produced by immunoSEQ multiplex PCR, yet TCRdb's version contains in-frame clones alone and is incomplete. The data hold 150,000 or so clones, with over 60% observed a single time. The gene calls are TRBV29-1 and TRBJ2-3, with TRBD2 matching over 12 bases. This clonotype originated in a man aged 35-49 years in good health and CMV-seropositive. The sequenced sample was PBMCs. CDR3 sequence reads: CSPSGGGDTQYF. Written as DNA, the CDR3 is TGCAGCCCTAGCGGGGGGGGAGATACGCAGTATTTT.